This T cell receptor beta chain originates from a study of cytomegalovirus exposure and HLA in healthy donors. V was pared by 0 bases and J by 11 bases, with 14 bases between. The CDR3 loop spans 15 amino acids. Germline V lookup: CDR1 MNHEY, CDR2 SVGAGI. This clone has just a few counts. Vbeta (60) and Jbeta (13) primers were used in the PCR. Sequenced by immunoSEQ multiplex PCR; TCRdb stores in-frame clones only, minus some. The table shows 110,000 to 150,000 clones, with about 74% occurring only once. The sample was PBMCs. The receptor comes from a woman aged 40 to 50 in good health and CMV-seronegative. The gene calls are TRBV6-5 and TRBJ1-6; D may be TRBD1 (5 bases). The CDR3 here is CASSYSSGPGTPLHF. CDR3 coding DNA: TGTGCCAGCAGTTACTCGAGTGGGCCAGGGACACCCCTCCACTTT.